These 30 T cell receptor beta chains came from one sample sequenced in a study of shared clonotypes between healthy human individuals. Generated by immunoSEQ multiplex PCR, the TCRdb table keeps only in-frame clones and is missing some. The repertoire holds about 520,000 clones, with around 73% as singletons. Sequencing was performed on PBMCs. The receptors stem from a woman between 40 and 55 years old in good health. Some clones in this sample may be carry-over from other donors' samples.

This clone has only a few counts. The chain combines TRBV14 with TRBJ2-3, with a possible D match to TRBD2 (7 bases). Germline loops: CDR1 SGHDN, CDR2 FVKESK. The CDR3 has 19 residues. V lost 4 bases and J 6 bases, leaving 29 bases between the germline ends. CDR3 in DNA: TGTGCCAGCAGCCTCGGGCCTCGGCGCGGGGGCCGGGTCGTGGATACGCAGTATTTT. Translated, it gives CASSLGPRRGGRVVDTQYF.

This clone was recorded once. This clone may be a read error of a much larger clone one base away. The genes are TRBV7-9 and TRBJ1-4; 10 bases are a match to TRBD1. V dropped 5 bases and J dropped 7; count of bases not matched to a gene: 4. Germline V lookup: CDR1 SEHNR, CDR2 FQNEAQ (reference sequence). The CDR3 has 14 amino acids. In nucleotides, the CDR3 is TGTGCCAGCAGCGCCGGGACAGGGGCTGAAAAACTGTTTTTT. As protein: CASSAGTGAEKLFF.

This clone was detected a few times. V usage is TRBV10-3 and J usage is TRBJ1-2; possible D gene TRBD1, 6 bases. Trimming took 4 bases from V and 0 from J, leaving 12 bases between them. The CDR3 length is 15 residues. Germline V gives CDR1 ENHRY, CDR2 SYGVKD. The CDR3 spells CAISGGHRANYGYTF. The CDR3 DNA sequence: TGTGCCATCAGTGGGGGACACCGAGCTAACTATGGCTACACCTTC.

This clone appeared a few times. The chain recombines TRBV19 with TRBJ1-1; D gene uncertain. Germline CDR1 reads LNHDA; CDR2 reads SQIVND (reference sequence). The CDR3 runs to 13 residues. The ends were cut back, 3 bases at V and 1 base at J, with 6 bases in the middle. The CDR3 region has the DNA TGTGCCAGTAGTATGGTGGAGAACACTGAAGCTTTCTTT. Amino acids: CASSMVENTEAFF.

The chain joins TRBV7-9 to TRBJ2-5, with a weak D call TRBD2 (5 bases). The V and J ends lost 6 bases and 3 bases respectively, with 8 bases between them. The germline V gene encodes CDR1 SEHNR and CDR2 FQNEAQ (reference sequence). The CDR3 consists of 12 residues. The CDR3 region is CASSLGEETQYF. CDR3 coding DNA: TGTGCCAGCAGTTTGGGAGAAGAGACCCAGTACTTC.

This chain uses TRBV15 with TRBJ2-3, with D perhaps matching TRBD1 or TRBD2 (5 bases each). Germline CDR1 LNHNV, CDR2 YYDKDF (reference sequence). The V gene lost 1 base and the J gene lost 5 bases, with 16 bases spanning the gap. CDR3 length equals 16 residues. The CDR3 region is CATSRGRWTGGDTQYF. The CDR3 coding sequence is TGTGCCACCAGCAGAGGGAGATGGACTGGGGGAGATACGCAGTATTTT.

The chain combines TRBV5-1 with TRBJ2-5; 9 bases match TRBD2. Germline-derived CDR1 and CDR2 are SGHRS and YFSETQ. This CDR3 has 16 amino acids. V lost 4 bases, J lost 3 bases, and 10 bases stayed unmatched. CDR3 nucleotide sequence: TGCGCCAGCAGCCCTGGCTGGCTAGCGGGAAAAGAGACCCAGTACTTC. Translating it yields CASSPGWLAGKETQYF. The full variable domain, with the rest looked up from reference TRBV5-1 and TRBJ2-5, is KAGVTQTPRYLIKTRGQQVTLSCSPISGHRSVSWYQQTPGQGLQFLFEYFSETQRNKGNFPGRFSGRQFSNSRSEMNVSTLELGDSALYLCASSPGWLAGKETQYFGPGTRLLVL.

CDR3 sequence reads: CASSQNGGWAGELFF. CDR3 coding DNA: TGTGCCAGCAGCCAGAACGGAGGGTGGGCCGGGGAGCTGTTTTTT. V is TRBV7-3 and J is TRBJ2-2; tentatively, D is TRBD2 (6 bases). There are 15 residues in the CDR3. Germline CDR1 reads SGHTA; CDR2 reads FQGTGA. The germline V and J ends were trimmed by 5 bases and 6 bases, with 16 bases remaining between them.

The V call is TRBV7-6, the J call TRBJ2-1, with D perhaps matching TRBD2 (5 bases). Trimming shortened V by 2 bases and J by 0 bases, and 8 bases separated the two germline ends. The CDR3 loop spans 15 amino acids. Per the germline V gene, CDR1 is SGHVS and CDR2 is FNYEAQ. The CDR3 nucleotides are TGTGCCAGCAGCTTACCGGGGAGCTCCTACAATGAGCAGTTCTTC. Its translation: CASSLPGSSYNEQFF.

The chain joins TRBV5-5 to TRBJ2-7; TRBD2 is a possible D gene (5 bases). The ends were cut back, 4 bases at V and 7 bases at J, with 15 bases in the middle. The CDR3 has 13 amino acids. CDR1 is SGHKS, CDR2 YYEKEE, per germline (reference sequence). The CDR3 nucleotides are TGTGCCAGCAGCGAACTAGGTTCGGGAGAGCAGTACTTC. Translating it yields CASSELGSGEQYF.

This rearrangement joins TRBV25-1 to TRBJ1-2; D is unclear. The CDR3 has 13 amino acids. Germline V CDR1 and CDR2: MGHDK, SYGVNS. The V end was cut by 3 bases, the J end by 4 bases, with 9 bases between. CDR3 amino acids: CASSDRAVYGYTF. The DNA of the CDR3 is TGTGCCAGCAGTGATAGGGCAGTCTATGGCTACACCTTC.

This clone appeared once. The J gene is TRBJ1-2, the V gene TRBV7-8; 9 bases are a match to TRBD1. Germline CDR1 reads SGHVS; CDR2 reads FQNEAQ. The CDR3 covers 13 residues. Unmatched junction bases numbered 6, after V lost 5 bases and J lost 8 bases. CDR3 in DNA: TGTGCCAGCAGCCCGGACAGGGGAGGGGGCTACACCTTC. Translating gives CASSPDRGGGYTF.

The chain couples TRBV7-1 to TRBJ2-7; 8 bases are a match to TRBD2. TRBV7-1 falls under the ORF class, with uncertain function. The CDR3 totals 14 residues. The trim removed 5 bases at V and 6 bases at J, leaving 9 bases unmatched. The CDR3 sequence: CASSPRGLGGEQYF. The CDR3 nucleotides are TGTGCCAGCAGCCCGAGGGGACTAGGTGGCGAGCAGTACTTC.

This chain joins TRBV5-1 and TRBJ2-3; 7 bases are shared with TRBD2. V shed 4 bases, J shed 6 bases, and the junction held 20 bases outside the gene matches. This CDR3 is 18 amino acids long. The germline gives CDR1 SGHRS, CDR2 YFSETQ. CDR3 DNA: TGCGCCAGCAGCGCAGCGGTTATGAGGCGCAAGGGAGGGGATACGCAGTATTTT. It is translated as CASSAAVMRRKGGDTQYF. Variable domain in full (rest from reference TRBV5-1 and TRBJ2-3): KAGVTQTPRYLIKTRGQQVTLSCSPISGHRSVSWYQQTPGQGLQFLFEYFSETQRNKGNFPGRFSGRQFSNSRSEMNVSTLELGDSALYLCASSAAVMRRKGGDTQYFGPGTRLTVL.

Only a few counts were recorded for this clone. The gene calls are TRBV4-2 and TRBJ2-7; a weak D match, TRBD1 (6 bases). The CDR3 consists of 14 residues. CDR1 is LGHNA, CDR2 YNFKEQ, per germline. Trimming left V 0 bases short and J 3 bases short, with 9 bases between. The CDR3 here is CASSQDSRGYEQYF. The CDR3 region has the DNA TGTGCCAGCAGCCAAGATAGCAGGGGCTACGAGCAGTACTTC.

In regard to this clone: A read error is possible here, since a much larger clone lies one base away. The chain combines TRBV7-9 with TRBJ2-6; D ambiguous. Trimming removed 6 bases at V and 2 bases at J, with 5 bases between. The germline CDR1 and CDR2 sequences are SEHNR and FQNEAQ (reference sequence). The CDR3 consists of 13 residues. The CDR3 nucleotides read TGTGCCAGCAGGCCCCCTGGGGCCAACGTCCTGACTTTC. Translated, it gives CASRPPGANVLTF. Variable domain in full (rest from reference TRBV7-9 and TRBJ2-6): DTGVSQNPRHKITKRGQNVTFRCDPISEHNRLYWYRQTLGQGPEFLTYFQNEAQLEKSRLLSDRFSAERPKGSFSTLEIQRTEQGDSAMYLCASRPPGANVLTFGAGSRLTVL.

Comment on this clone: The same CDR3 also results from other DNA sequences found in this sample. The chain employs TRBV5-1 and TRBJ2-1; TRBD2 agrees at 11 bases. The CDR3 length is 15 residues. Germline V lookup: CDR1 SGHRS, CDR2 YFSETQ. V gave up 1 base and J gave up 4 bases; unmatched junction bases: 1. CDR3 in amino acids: CASSLTSGSYNEQFF. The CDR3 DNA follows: TGCGCCAGCAGCTTGACTAGCGGGAGTTACAATGAGCAGTTCTTC.

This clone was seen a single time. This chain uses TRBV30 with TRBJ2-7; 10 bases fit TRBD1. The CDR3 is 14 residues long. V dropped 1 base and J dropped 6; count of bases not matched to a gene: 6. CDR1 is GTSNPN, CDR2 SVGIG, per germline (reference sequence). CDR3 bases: TGTGCCTGGAGTGAGGGACAGGGGATTGGCGAGCAGTACTTC. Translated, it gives CAWSEGQGIGEQYF.

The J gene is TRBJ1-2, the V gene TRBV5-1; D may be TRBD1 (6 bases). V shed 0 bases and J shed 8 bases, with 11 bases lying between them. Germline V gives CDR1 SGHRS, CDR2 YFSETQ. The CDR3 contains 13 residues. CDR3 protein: CASSLAARGGYTF. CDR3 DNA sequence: TGCGCCAGCAGCTTGGCCGCCAGGGGCGGCTACACCTTC.

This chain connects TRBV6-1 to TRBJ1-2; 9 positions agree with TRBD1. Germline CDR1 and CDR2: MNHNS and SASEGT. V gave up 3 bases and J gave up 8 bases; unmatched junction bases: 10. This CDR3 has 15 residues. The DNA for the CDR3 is TGTGCCAGCAGTGAGTCGGGACAGGGAGTAGGAGGCTACACCTTC. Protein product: CASSESGQGVGGYTF.

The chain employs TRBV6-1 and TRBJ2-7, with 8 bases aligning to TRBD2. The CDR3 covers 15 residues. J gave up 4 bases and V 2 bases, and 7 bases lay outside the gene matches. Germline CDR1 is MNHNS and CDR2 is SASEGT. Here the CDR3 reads CASSEPGGLVYEQYF. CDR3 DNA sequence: TGTGCCAGCAGTGAACCGGGGGGACTAGTATACGAGCAGTACTTC.

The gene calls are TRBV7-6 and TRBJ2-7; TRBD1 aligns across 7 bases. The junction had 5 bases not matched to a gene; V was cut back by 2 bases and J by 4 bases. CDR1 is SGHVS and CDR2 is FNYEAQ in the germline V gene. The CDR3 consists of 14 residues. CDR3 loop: CASSLQGQSYEQYF. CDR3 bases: TGTGCCAGCAGCTTACAGGGACAGTCTTACGAGCAGTACTTC.

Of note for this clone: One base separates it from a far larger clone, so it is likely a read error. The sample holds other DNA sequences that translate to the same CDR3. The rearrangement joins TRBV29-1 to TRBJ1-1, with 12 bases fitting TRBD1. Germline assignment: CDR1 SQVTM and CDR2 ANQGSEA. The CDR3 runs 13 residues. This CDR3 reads CSVGTGGNTEAFF. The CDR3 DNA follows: TGCAGTGTGGGGACAGGGGGCAACACTGAAGCTTTCTTT.

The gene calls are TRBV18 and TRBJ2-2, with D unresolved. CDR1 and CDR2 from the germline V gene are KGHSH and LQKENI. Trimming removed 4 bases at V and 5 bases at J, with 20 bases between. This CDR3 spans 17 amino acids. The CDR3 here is CASSHSRPSGGTGELFF. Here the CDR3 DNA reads TGTGCCAGCTCACACTCCAGGCCGAGTGGTGGGACCGGGGAGCTGTTTTTT.

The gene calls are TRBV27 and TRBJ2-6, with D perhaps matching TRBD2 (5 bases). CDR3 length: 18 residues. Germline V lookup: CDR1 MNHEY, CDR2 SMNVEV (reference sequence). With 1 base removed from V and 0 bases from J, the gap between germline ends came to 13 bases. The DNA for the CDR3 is TGTGCCAGCAGTTTATATCGGGGATTCGCCTCTGGGGCCAACGTCCTGACTTTC. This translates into CASSLYRGFASGANVLTF.

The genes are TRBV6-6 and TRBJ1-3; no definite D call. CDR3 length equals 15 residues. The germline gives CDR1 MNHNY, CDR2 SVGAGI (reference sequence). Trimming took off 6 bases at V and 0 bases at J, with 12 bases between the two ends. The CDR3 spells CASSPQHNSGNTIYF. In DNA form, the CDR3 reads TGTGCCAGCAGCCCCCAGCACAACTCTGGAAACACCATATATTTT.

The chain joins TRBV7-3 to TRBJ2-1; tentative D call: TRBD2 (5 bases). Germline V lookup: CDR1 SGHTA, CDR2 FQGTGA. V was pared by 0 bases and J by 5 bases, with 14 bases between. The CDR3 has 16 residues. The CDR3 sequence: CASSLTELGSNNEQFF. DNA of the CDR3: TGTGCCAGCAGCTTAACGGAACTAGGGAGCAACAATGAGCAGTTCTTC. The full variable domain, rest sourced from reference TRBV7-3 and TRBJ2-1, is GAGVSQTPSNKVTEKGKYVELRCDPISGHTALYWYRQSLGQGPEFLIYFQGTGAADDSGLPNDRFFAVRPEGSVSTLKIQRTERGDSAVYLCASSLTELGSNNEQFFGPGTRLTVL.

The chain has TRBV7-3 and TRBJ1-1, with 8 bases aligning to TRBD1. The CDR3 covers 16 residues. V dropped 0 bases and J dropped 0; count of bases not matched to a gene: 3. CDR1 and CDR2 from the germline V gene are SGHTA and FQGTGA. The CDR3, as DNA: TGTGCCAGCAGCTTAACGTCAGGGGGCTTGAACACTGAAGCTTTCTTT. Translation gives CASSLTSGGLNTEAFF. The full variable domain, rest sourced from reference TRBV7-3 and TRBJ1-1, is GAGVSQTPSNKVTEKGKYVELRCDPISGHTALYWYRQSLGQGPEFLIYFQGTGAADDSGLPNDRFFAVRPEGSVSTLKIQRTERGDSAVYLCASSLTSGGLNTEAFFGQGTRLTVV.

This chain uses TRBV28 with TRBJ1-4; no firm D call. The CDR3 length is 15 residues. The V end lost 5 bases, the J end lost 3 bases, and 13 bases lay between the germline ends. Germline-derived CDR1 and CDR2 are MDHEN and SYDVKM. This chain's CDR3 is CASSPPRGPNEKLFF. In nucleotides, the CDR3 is TGTGCCAGCAGTCCTCCACGGGGTCCTAATGAAAAACTGTTTTTT.

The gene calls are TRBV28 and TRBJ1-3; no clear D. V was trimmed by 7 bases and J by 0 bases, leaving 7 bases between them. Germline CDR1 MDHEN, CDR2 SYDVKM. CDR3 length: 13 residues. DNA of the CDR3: TGTGCCAGCATAAGTGCCTCTGGAAACACCATATATTTT. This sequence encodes CASISASGNTIYF.